The entry below gives a single T cell receptor (beta chain) sequence along with its context. What this receptor recognizes is not known. Base qualities are not recorded, but no much larger clone differs from it by a single base. The sample is drawn from a study of blood T cells in healthy people across ages (dated by TCRdb to between 2014 and 2017). Looking at the study overall: In model experiments, template switching captured about one uniquely barcoded TCR beta cDNA molecule for every two T cells. To track age-related changes in TCR beta repertoire diversity, the study relied on deep sequencing normalized with unique cDNA molecular identifiers. The study analyzed two additional independent replicas of 1 million unique cDNA reads from the same blood draw for two donors, one aged 18 to 30 and one aged 80 or older. Four age groups were formed from the donors: young (average approximately 15 years), middle-aged (approximately 40), aged (roughly 56) and long-lived (82). To avoid experimental bias, donors of different ages were randomly spread across the sequencing lanes. Results the study describes overall, beyond this receptor: Compared with the aged group, the long-lived group had more naive CD4+ T cells, fewer expanded clones and increased TCR diversity, suggesting age selection. Conclusive comparison of naive and antigen-experienced compartments was prevented by the profiling of bulk unsorted PBMCs. Because donor CMV infection status was unknown, age-related changes in expanded clonotypes were potentially confounded. As age increased, observed TCR beta diversity per million T cells dropped in a roughly linear way, and a significant reduction was already evident by age 40. There was a strong correlation between observed TCR beta diversity and the percentage of naive T cells measured by flow cytometry. Estimates of total diversity from one million sequenced T cells were regarded as lower bounds and underestimates.

The germline V gene specifies SQVTM as CDR1 and ANQGSEA as CDR2. V drops 6 bases and J drops 4 bases, leaving 18 bases in between. Inclusive of the bounding cysteine and phenylalanine, the CDR3 is 14 residues long. The DNA shown is the 42-base CDR3, in frame from base 1. The donors were 40 or so Caucasian individuals from Russia, aged roughly 6 to 90 years, who were systemically healthy. Roughly 11 milliliters of peripheral blood were drawn from each donor into EDTA-treated Vacutainer tubes. Ficoll-Paque density-gradient centrifugation was used to isolate PBMCs, with at least 6 million per sample. Trizol reagent was used to extract total RNA from PBMCs, with at least 5 micrograms per sample. For every donor, an aliquot of PBMCs went through flow cytometry to measure the percentages of naive CD45RAhigh/CD27high T cells. Libraries came from 5' RACE. TCRdb shows the sequencer as Illumina HiSeq 2500. The second PCR ran for roughly 7 to 11 cycles and used a J-beta primer mix along with a sample-barcoded 5' primer. A template-switch 5' adaptor carrying 12 random nucleotides introduced a unique molecular identifier onto each TCR beta cDNA molecule. Each sample yielded at least 2.5 million CDR3-containing paired-end reads. First-strand cDNA was synthesized from all RNA with the Mint cDNA synthesis kit, primed by a TRBC-specific oligonucleotide. Following uracil-DNA glycosylase treatment, all cDNA underwent a first 18-cycle PCR with the universal primers M1SS and BC2_uni_R. In the source study's methods: For normalization, 1 million high-quality reads were randomly selected from each sample, with every read carrying a distinct molecular identifier. Instead of being binned into consensus sequences, reads that shared molecular identifiers were thrown out. CDR3 identification, clonotype clustering and error correction used MiTCR with a Q25 quality threshold and the strictest error-elimination algorithm. A nonparametric unseen species model with Euler transformation was used to estimate a lower bound on total TCR beta diversity. TCRdb cleaned the public reads at Q25 with fastp, built clones with MiXCR and kept in-frame beta chains. Identical CDR3 proteins give one entry, which carries the most common genes and DNA. In this record, the V and J calls reflect TCRdb's handling and not the investigators' own analysis. The sample includes roughly 1.4 million distinct CDR3 sequences, with approximately 59% observed a single time. 6.5% to 8% of the sample rests with the top ten.

This clonotype was sampled from a man aged 18 to 29 in good health. Rearrangement joined TRBV29-1 to TRBJ1-1, and TRBD1 may be the D gene, going by 6 matching bases. Sequenced: blood. Read as DNA, the sequence is TGCAGCGTCGCCCCGCGGGGGGCGCCCACTGAAGCTTTCTTT. Its product reads: CSVAPRGAPTEAFF.